This T cell receptor (beta chain) was sequenced in a study of blood T cell repertoires in COVID-19 (dated by TCRdb to about 2020). Background for the entire study: Samples covering the acute and convalescent phases of COVID-19 were provided by collaborators in the United States, Italy and Spain. Samples came from the ongoing ImmuneRACE study (first 160 participants) plus 1,254 subjects from 6 global collaborators. The repertoires were released in a freely available public database meant as a resource for research on the immune response to SARS-CoV-2. A de-identified subject ID, COVID-19 status, age in years and sex were almost always included in the sample metadata. Where HLA class I and class II types were available, the types were taken from metadata supplied by the sample provider, not from assay-based typing. The dataset comprised deeply sampled blood TCRbeta repertoires from subjects exposed to, actively infected with, or recovered from COVID-19. The material from the prospective study consisted of cDNA or gDNA derived from T cells, B-cell-depleted T cells, or PBMCs.

V is cut by 0 bases and J by 4 bases, and the space between the germline ends is 9 bases. The cysteine opens and the phenylalanine closes a CDR3 of 14 amino acids. Kept here is only the CDR3 DNA, which spans 42 bases and is read in frame from base 1. CDR1 and CDR2 (LGHDT, YNNKEL) derive from the germline V gene (reference sequence). TCRbeta CDR3 regions were amplified from genomic DNA using the immunoSEQ Assay, a bias-controlled multiplex PCR. In the authors' own workflow: The number of nucleated cells in each sample was estimated from the amplification of reference gene primers within the assay. To quantify the absolute abundance of each unique TCRbeta CDR3 rearrangement, sequence reads were collapsed and filtered. For each sample, productive Simpson clonality was calculated by taking the square root of Simpson's diversity index across productive rearrangements. TCRdb limited this immuneACCESS table to in-frame rearrangements with V and J called. A share of clones is missing; checked studies link under half to unresolved V genes, and the rest is unexplained. V and J calls and clone size are as listed in that table; D and trimming were resolved from the DNA. This sample holds around 320,000 clones; roughly nine tenths were observed only once. Clones ranked in the top ten supply less than 3% of the sample.

Here is what the overall study found, with its caveats: The quantity of clinical and demographic metadata differed by source and by participant and was supplied without curation.

Enrolling through a virtual design, the prospective study's participants ranged in age from about 18 to 89 years and lived across around 25 United States geographic areas. In the prospective study, cohorts were assigned on the basis of participant-reported clinical history obtained from a screening survey and a study questionnaire. A participant counted as exposed if, within 2 weeks of entering the study, that participant had been in contact with someone who had a PCR-confirmed or clinician-diagnosed COVID-19 case. In the prospective study, whole blood, serum and a nasopharyngeal or oropharyngeal swab were collected from each participant by mobile phlebotomists. Over a roughly two-month period, participants in the prospective study had the option of providing additional blood draws and questionnaires. Before DNA extraction, prospective study blood samples were shipped either frozen or at room temperature.

Concerning this clone: Its antigen is unknown. Per-base quality was not reported, and no clone a single base away is much larger than it.

This sequence uses TRBV3-1 (or the pseudogene TRBV3-2) and TRBJ1-2; the D gene identity is not certain. Input material: PBMCs or T cells enriched from blood (not recorded which). This TCR came from a woman aged 50 to 60 who had been exposed to COVID-19. CDR3 protein: CASSQEKFGYGYTF. The sequenced DNA: TGTGCCAGCAGCCAAGAGAAGTTCGGCTATGGCTACACCTTC.